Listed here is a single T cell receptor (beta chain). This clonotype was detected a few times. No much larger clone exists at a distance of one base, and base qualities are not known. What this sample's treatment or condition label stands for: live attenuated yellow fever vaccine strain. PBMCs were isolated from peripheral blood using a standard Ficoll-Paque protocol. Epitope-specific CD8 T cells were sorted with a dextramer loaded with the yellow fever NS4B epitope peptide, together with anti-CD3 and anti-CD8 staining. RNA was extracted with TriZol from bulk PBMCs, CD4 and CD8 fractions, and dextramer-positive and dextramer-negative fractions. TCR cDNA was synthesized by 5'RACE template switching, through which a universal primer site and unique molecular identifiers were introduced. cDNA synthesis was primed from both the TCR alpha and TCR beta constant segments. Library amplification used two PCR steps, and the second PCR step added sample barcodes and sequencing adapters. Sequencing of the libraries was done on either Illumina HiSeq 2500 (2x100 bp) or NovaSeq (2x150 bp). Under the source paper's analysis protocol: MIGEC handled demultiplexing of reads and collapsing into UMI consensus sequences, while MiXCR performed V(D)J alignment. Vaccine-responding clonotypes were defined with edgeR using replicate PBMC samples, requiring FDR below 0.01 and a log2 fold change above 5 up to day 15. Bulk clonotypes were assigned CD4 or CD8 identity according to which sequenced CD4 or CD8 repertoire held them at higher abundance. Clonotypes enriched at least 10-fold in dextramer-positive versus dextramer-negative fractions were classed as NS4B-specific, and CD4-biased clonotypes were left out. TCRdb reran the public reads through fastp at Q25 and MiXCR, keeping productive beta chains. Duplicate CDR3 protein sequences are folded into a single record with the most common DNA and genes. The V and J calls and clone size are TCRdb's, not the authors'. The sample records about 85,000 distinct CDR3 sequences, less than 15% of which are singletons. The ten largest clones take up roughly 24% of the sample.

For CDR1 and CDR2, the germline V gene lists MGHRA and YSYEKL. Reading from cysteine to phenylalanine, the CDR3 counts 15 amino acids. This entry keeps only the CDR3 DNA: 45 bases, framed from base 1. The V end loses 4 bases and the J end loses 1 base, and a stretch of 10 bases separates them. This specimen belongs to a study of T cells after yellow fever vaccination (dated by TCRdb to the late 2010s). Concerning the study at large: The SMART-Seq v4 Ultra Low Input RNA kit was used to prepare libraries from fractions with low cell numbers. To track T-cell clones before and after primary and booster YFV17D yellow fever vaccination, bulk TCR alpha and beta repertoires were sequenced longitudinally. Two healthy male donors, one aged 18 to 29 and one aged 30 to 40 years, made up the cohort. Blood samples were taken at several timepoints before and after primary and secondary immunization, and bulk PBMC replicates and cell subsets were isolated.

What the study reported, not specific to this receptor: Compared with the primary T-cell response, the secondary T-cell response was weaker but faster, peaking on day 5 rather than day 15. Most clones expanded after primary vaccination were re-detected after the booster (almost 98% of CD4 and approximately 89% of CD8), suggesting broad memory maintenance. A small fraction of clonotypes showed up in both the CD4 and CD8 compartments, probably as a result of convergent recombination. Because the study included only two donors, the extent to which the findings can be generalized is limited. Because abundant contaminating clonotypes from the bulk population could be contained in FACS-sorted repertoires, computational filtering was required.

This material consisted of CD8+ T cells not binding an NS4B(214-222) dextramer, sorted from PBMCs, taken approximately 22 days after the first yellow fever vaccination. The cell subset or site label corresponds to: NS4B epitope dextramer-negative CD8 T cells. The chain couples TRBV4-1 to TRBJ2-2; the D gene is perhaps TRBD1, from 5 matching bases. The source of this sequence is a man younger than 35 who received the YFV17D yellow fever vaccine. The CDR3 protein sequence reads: CASSLGAVNTGELFF. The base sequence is TGCGCCAGCAGCCTTGGGGCCGTGAACACCGGGGAGCTGTTTTTT.